This TCR beta chain appears in the sequencing data of a study of T cell responses to AZD1222 COVID-19 vaccine. Study conclusions and caveats: Rises in breadth and depth of Spike-specific TCRs came after two AZD1222 doses. Only after the peak T cell response were repertoires sampled.

The CDR3 extends over 16 amino acids. Trimming took 0 bases from V and 0 from J, leaving 10 bases between them. Germline CDR1 SGDLS, CDR2 YYNGEE. Using immunoSEQ multiplex PCR, the repertoire was profiled, and TCRdb retains in-frame clones only, with some absent. The sample lists 95,000 to 150,000 clones, almost 95% occurring once. About this clone: What it binds is unknown.

This clonotype was obtained from an adult in good health. Sequencing was performed on peripheral blood, taken on day 0 of AZD1222 vaccination. The V and J genes are TRBV9 and TRBJ1-3; D remains ambiguous. In nucleotides, the CDR3 is TGTGCCAGCAGCGTAGAGGCCAGACGCTCTGGAAACACCATATATTTT. It is translated as CASSVEARRSGNTIYF.